Presented here are 9 T cell receptor beta chains from one specimen sequenced in a study of tumor-infiltrating lymphocytes in primary liver carcinoma. Total RNA (approximately 0.5 ug) served as template for TCR beta cDNA synthesis primed by a constant-region primer. Slightly modified ARM-PCR with three nested multiplex PCR rounds yielded TCR beta libraries. Both of the initial two PCR rounds ran for nine to eleven cycles and employed TRBV1-TRBV30 forward primers alongside a C-beta reverse primer. One entry per CDR3 protein, called by TCRdb with MiXCR from the multiplex PCR reads. Among a few hundred thousand distinct CDR3 sequences, roughly three fifths were seen once, and the ten largest hold about 15%. Unsorted whole blood yielded the blood RNA, and germline DNA was also extracted. The sequenced material came from peripheral blood. These receptors were obtained from a woman aged 25 to 39 with primary liver carcinoma and hepatitis B virus infection.

Notes on this clonotype: A junction end diverges from the germline sequence, so it may reflect a read error. V is TRBV14 and J is TRBJ2-6, with TRBD1 as a possible D gene (5 bases). The length of the CDR3 is 14 residues. Germline-derived CDR1 and CDR2 are SGHDN and FVKESK. CDR3 bases: TGTGCCAGCAACCAGCTACTTGGGGCCAACGTCCCGACTTTC. Translated, it gives CASNQLLGANVPTF.

This clonotype was seen at least ten times. The rearrangement joins TRBV29-1 to TRBJ2-1; D unclear. Trimming shortened V by 6 bases and J by 8 bases, and 8 bases separated the two germline ends. The germline V gene has CDR1 SQVTM and CDR2 ANQGSEA. The CDR3 contains 10 residues. The CDR3 loop is CSVTGYEQFF. The CDR3 region has the DNA TGCAGCGTCACTGGCTATGAGCAGTTCTTC.

This clonotype was found once. A much larger clone sits a single nucleotide away, making a read error possible. Given the absence of the conserved phenylalanine or tryptophan at the CDR3 end, a read error is likely. The DNA for the CDR3 is TGTGCCAGCAGTTCTACCCCCAGGCGGGACGCTCACGAGCAGTACATC. Residues: CASSSTPRRDAHEQYI. This chain uses TRBV6-5 with TRBJ2-7, with D possibly matching TRBD2 (6 bases). CDR1 is MNHEY, CDR2 SVGAGI, per germline. Deletions cut 4 bases from V and 5 bases from J, with 21 bases between. The CDR3 totals 16 residues.

This clonotype was seen more than once but under ten times. The V call is TRBV6-5, the J call TRBJ1-5; the match to TRBD1 covers 11 bases. CDR3 length: 18 amino acids. V lost 0 bases to trimming and J lost 1 base; unmatched junction nucleotides: 5. CDR1 and CDR2 (germline): MNHEY, SVGAGI. The CDR3 DNA reads as TGTGCCAGCAGTTACTCGGGACAGGGGGGGAGAAGCAATCAGCCCCAGCATTTT. Its protein product is CASSYSGQGGRSNQPQHF.

With regard to this clonotype: Being one base from a much bigger clone, this may be a read error. The chain links TRBV6-5 to TRBJ1-1; TRBD1 agrees at 7 bases. The length of the CDR3 is 14 residues. The germline V gene has CDR1 MNHEY and CDR2 SVGAGI. The chain's CDR3 is CASSPTGSNTKAFF. The CDR3 DNA follows: TGTGCCAGCAGTCCGACAGGGTCGAACACTAAAGCTTTCTTT.

This clonotype has only a few counts. The chain combines TRBV7-9 with TRBJ2-2; D is unresolved. Germline V lookup: CDR1 SEHNR, CDR2 FQNEAQ (reference sequence). CDR3 length equals 15 residues. Trimming stripped 1 base from V and 3 bases from J, with 9 bases between. In DNA form, the CDR3 reads TGTGCCAGCAGCTTAGAGGGCGGATACACCGGGGAGCTGTTTTTT. Amino acid sequence: CASSLEGGYTGELFF.

About this clonotype: One end of the junction varies from germline; a read error may be responsible. The chain uses TRBV11-3 and TRBJ2-5; 9 positions match TRBD2. Per the germline V gene, CDR1 is SGHNT and CDR2 is YENEEA. The CDR3 is made up of 16 amino acids. The CDR3 DNA follows: TGTGCCAGTAGCTTCGGACTAGCGAGTCCCCAAGAGACCCAGTACTTC. It translates to CASSFGLASPQETQYF.

On this clonotype: Possible read error: a much larger clone is one base away. V and J are TRBV6-5 and TRBJ2-5; possible D gene TRBD1, 6 bases. Germline assignment: CDR1 MNHEY and CDR2 SVGAGI. This CDR3 has 16 residues. CDR3 coding DNA: TGTGGCAGCAGGGGTCTATTAGGGGTCGCTGGGGAGACCCAGTACTTC. Its translation is CGSRGLLGVAGETQYF.

This clonotype is labeled medium-sized (0.01 to 0.1%). The chain employs TRBV4-3 and TRBJ1-6, with 9 nucleotides matching TRBD1. The length of the CDR3 is 16 residues. The trim removed 0 bases at V and 10 bases at J, leaving 7 bases unmatched. The germline CDR1 and CDR2 sequences are LGHNA and YSLEER. CDR3 protein: CASSQDLGTGSSPLHF. Here the CDR3 DNA reads TGCGCCAGCAGCCAAGATTTGGGGACAGGGAGCTCACCCCTCCACTTT.